This TCR beta chain was profiled in a study of blood T cell repertoires in COVID-19. Study summary: COVID-19 samples, acute and convalescent, were from the United States, Italy and Spain. PBMCs, B-cell-depleted T cells, or T cells provided the cDNA or gDNA that made up the material.

This clone was detected a few times. The CDR3 sequence is 15 residues long. V lost 1 base to trimming and J lost 0 bases, with 9 bases between them. Germline V lookup: CDR1 LGHNA, CDR2 YSLEER. Original processing notes: Counts of nucleated cells, estimated from reference gene primer amplification, were obtained. TCRdb's table, derived via immunoSEQ multiplex PCR, lists solely in-frame clones and lacks some. V, J and clone size derive from that table, while D and trimming were established from the DNA sequence. The sample has more than 10,000 clones, 90% seen once. The source of this sequence is a human donor in a cohort sampled during active COVID-19. The gene calls are TRBV4-3 and TRBJ1-1, with no clear D. Sample: peripheral blood. The CDR3 nucleotides read TGCGCCAGCAGCCAAGTCCGGGGTTTGAACACTGAAGCTTTCTTT. Its translation: CASSQVRGLNTEAFF.